Listed below are T cell receptor beta chains from one sample, sequenced in a study of T cells in Graves' hyperthyroidism and ophthalmopathy. TCRdb reanalysed the multiplex PCR reads using MiXCR and keeps one entry per CDR3 protein. The sample shows approximately 720,000 distinct CDR3 sequences, approximately 19% of them seen only once. Sequencing was performed on blood. All receptors derive from a woman between 45 and 65 years old with Graves' hyperthyroidism that later progressed to Graves' ophthalmopathy. The CDR3 runs from the conserved cysteine through the conserved F or W. A D gene is named only where the DNA matches it firmly. Some rows mark clone size as missing; the rest say once, few, many or name a class of expanded clone.

>NA|TRBV9|TRBD1|TRBJ2-7
TGTGCCAGCAGCCCTCGAGGGGACAGGGTTTTGGGGGAGCAGTACTTC
CASSPRGDRVLGEQYF
>many|TRBV5-1|NA|TRBJ1-1
TGCGCCAGCAGTGACGTTGGCATGAACACTGAAGCTTTCTTT
CASSDVGMNTEAFF
>few|TRBV29-1|TRBD1|TRBJ2-3
TGCAGCGTTGGCGCAGGGGGCACAATCACAGATACGCAGTATTTT
CSVGAGGTITDTQYF
>NA|TRBV5-1|NA|TRBJ2-5
TGCGCCAGCAGCTCAAGGACGACAGAGACCCAGTACTTC
CASSSRTTETQYF
>many|TRBV7-8|NA|TRBJ1-6
TGTGCCAGCAGCTTAGTAAATTCACCCCTCCACTTT
CASSLVNSPLHF
>few|TRBV4-1|NA|TRBJ2-2
TGCGCCAGCAGCCAAGTTCGGGACGCCGGGGAGCTGTTTTTT
CASSQVRDAGELFF
>NA|TRBV20-1|NA|TRBJ2-3
TGCAGTGCTAGTAAGGAGACAGATACGCAGTATTTT
CSASKETDTQYF
>many|TRBV3-1|NA|TRBJ2-7
TGTGCCAGCAGCCAACCTGTAGGGCGAGGCGAGCAGTACTTC
CASSQPVGRGEQYF
>many|TRBV11-2|TRBD1|TRBJ2-2
TGTGCCAGCAACGCATTTACAACGACAGGGTACACCGGGGAGCTGTTTTTT
CASNAFTTTGYTGELFF
>few|TRBV9|TRBD2|TRBJ2-2
TGTGCCAGCAGCGTATTTCTACTAGCGACAAACACCGGGGAGCTGTTTTTT
CASSVFLLATNTGELFF
>NA|TRBV5-6|NA|TRBJ1-2
TGTGCCAGCAGCGCACCTTCCGAGACAGTTTTGCATGGCTACACCTTC
CASSAPSETVLHGYTF
>NA|TRBV20-1|TRBD1|TRBJ2-3
TGCAGTGCAGGGGGCGCAGATACGCAGTATTTT
CSAGGADTQYF
>NA|TRBV3-1|TRBD1|TRBJ1-4
TGTGCCAGCAGCCTCCTTGGGACAGGAGGGAGCGAAAAACTGTTTTTT
CASSLLGTGGSEKLFF
>many|TRBV2|NA|TRBJ1-2
TGTGCCAGCAGTGCCTACCGACTGAACTATGGCTACACCTTC
CASSAYRLNYGYTF
>NA|TRBV27|NA|TRBJ2-7
TGTGCCAGCATCTCGCCGTTTCCACCCTACGAGCAGTACTTC
CASISPFPPYEQYF
>few|TRBV20-1|NA|TRBJ2-7
TGCAGTGCTAGAGATTTTCGAGGGGGAATCTCCTACGAGCAGTACTTC
CSARDFRGGISYEQYF
>many|TRBV5-1|NA|TRBJ1-4
TGCGCCAGCAGCTTGCCGGAGGCAACTAATGAAAAACTGTTTTTT
CASSLPEATNEKLFF
>many|TRBV7-8|NA|TRBJ2-7
TGTGCCAGCAGCTTAGACCCAGGGAGTAACGAGCAGTACTTC
CASSLDPGSNEQYF
>few|TRBV7-2|NA|TRBJ1-5
TGTGCCAGCAGTGCAGCCCACCAGCCGGGGAATCAGCCCCAGCATTTT
CASSAAHQPGNQPQHF
>NA|TRBV6-5|NA|TRBJ1-5
TGTGCCAGCAGTTACTCGGCCAGCAATCAGCCCCAGCATTTT
CASSYSASNQPQHF
>NA|TRBV7-6|TRBD1|TRBJ2-7
TGTGCCAGCAGCGGAGGGACAGGGGGCTCCTACGAGCAGTACTTC
CASSGGTGGSYEQYF
>few|TRBV6-1|TRBD1|TRBJ1-1
TGTGCCAGCAACCCAGGACAGGGCTTTGAAGCTTTCTTT
CASNPGQGFEAFF
>NA|TRBV10-3|NA|TRBJ1-2
TGTGCCATCAGTGCGTCAGGGGAAACCTATGGCTACACCTTC
CAISASGETYGYTF
>many|TRBV5-4|NA|TRBJ1-2
TGTGCCAGCAGCTTGGCCGGGGGGCAAGGCTACACCTTC
CASSLAGGQGYTF
>NA|TRBV4-2|TRBD2|TRBJ2-1
TGTGCCAGCAGCCGAGAAAAAGCGGGGGGCTACAATGAGCAGTTCTTC
CASSREKAGGYNEQFF
>many|TRBV7-9|NA|TRBJ1-1
TGTGCCAGCAGCGCAAGACAGAACACTGAAGCTTTCTTT
CASSARQNTEAFF
>few|TRBV2|NA|TRBJ1-1
TGTGCCAGCAGTGAAGCGCTTCGGGCAGGCTTCGGCACTGAAGCTTTCTTT
CASSEALRAGFGTEAFF
>few|TRBV3-1|TRBD1|TRBJ2-1
TGTGCCAGCAGCCAAGGGGGAGACAGGGGAAGGAATGAGCAGTTCTTC
CASSQGGDRGRNEQFF
>many|TRBV11-2|NA|TRBJ2-7
TGTGCCAGCACCAACAGCCCGGCGGCCTACGAGCAGTACTTC
CASTNSPAAYEQYF
>many|TRBV7-3|NA|TRBJ1-1
TGTGCCAGCAGCTTGCAACATGGCACTGAAGCTTTCTTT
CASSLQHGTEAFF
>NA|TRBV3-1|NA|TRBJ1-1
TGTGCCAGCAGGGAGCCGGGACATACTGAAGCTTTCTTT
CASREPGHTEAFF
>NA|TRBV19|TRBD1|TRBJ2-1
TGTGCCAGTAGTATAGACCTCCGGACAGGGGAGCAGTTCTTC
CASSIDLRTGEQFF
>once|TRBV29-1|NA|TRBJ1-1
TGCAGCGTTGAGGGCTTCGACAGAGGGATGAACACTGAAGCTTTCTTT
CSVEGFDRGMNTEAFF
>NA|TRBV19|NA|TRBJ1-1
TGTGCCAGTAGTTGGTCCGGTATGAACACTGAAGCTTTCTTT
CASSWSGMNTEAFF
>NA|TRBV5-1|NA|TRBJ1-5
TGCGCCAGCAGTTCCCCCAGAGGGCAGCCCCAGCATTTT
CASSSPRGQPQHF
>NA|TRBV11-2|NA|TRBJ2-2
TGTGCCAGCAGCGACCTACACGGGGAGCTGTTTTTT
CASSDLHGELFF
>NA|TRBV6-1|TRBD1|TRBJ2-5
TGTGCCAGCTGGGAGACAGGGTGGCAAGAGACCCAGTACTTC
CASWETGWQETQYF
>few|TRBV20-1|NA|TRBJ1-4
TGCAGTGCTATGGGCCCTCTAGGAGAAAAACTGTTTTTT
CSAMGPLGEKLFF
>NA|TRBV12-3/TRBV12-4|NA|TRBJ2-6
TGTGCCAGCAGTTTAGGACAGTACATTGGGGCCAACGTCCTGACTTTC
CASSLGQYIGANVLTF
>many|TRBV18|TRBD2|TRBJ2-1
TGTGCCAGCTCACCTGGCGGGGGGCCCCAGGGTGAGCAGTTCTTC
CASSPGGGPQGEQFF
>NA|TRBV12-3/TRBV12-4|NA|TRBJ2-4
TGTGCCAGCAGTCAAAGGGGGGGGAAAAACATTCAGTACTTC
CASSQRGGKNIQYF
>many|TRBV11-2|NA|TRBJ2-4
TGTGCCAGCAGTCGCAGGGACAAAAACATTCAGTACTTC
CASSRRDKNIQYF
>NA|TRBV19|TRBD2|TRBJ2-1
TGTGCCAGTAGTATGGGGCTAGCGGGGGGGCAGGGTAGGGAGCAGTTCTTC
CASSMGLAGGQGREQFF
>few|TRBV6-2/TRBV6-3|NA|TRBJ1-3
TGTGCCAGCAGTGACGATCTTTTAGGGGGTGGCTCTGGAAACACCATATATTTT
CASSDDLLGGGSGNTIYF
>NA|TRBV3-1|TRBD2|TRBJ2-2
TGTGCCAGCAGCCCCCGGACTAGCGGGGGGGCGGCCGGGGAGCTGTTTTTT
CASSPRTSGGAAGELFF
>few|TRBV10-1|NA|TRBJ1-1
TGCGCCAGCAGTGTCGCCAGGGGCGGCACTGAAGCTTTCTTT
CASSVARGGTEAFF